Sequencing of this T cell receptor (beta chain) was carried out in a study of cytomegalovirus exposure and HLA in healthy donors (dated 2017 in TCRdb). Study-level background: In an earlier analysis of approximately 640 of the donors, 276 Gb of sequence data and 90 million to 120 million unique TCR beta sequences from 150 million to 200 million T cells were reported. About 310 gigabases of sequencing data and roughly 90 million unique TCR sequences were included in an early release covering about 700 HLA-typed donors. Of the approximately 400 genotyped donors, 75% to 85% were placed in the genetic ancestry cluster associated with self-reported Caucasian donors. The study aimed to test whether cataloging public T cell receptors could reveal signatures of past pathogen exposure. The study used immunosequencing to profile the T cell repertoires of several hundred subjects and linked those repertoires to cytomegalovirus serostatus. Besides the first cohort of 550 to 750 subjects, a separate validation cohort made up of roughly 120 different subjects was used. To predict cytomegalovirus infection status, the study combined high-throughput TCR immunosequencing, statistical association of individual TCRs with disease status, and machine learning. A later analysis re-examined previously published TCR beta repertoires from roughly 720 donors and added high-resolution HLA genotyping to investigate patterns of TCR occurrence. Rather than drawing on any new phenotypic data, the later analysis identified candidate immune exposures from TCR beta sequences and the way those sequences occurred across donors. To decide whether each TCR beta V gene segment behaved as functional or pseudogenic, an earlier analysis of some 600 of the donors relied on high-throughput TCR beta sequencing. Donor age, sex, ethnicity and CMV serostatus were collected together with the repertoire data. A later genetic analysis used genome-wide SNP genotypes for about 60% of the roughly 700 donors, treating that subset as a discovery cohort. All discovery cohort repertoires had been generated on a single sequencing platform. Both class I and class II loci were covered by HLA typing, at four-digit resolution. The number of typed donors differed by locus: about 620-640 for A, B, C, DRB1 and DQB1; approximately 530 for DQA1; 606 for DPA1; and roughly 470 for DPB1. Because of strong linkage in the cohort, 5 or 6 DR-DQ haplotypes were treated as single units for association and clustering. Across some 400 genotyped donors of the cohort, an average of about 240,000 unique TCR beta nucleotide sequences per donor were sequenced, and roughly a sixth of those sequences were non-productive.

General study outcomes and caveats: In a later genetic analysis, fewer N-insertions in productive TCRs were reported among donors in an Asian-associated ancestry cluster than the roughly 710-donor mean. A few of the identified cytomegalovirus-associated TCR beta chains were confirmed in vitro to be specific for cytomegalovirus antigens. Linkage disequilibrium might explain the correlated functional status among segregating V segments, but an unknown experimental factor could not be ruled out. Roughly uniform sequencing depth across donors was assumed in presence/absence analyses, although this assumption may not hold. In this cohort, only TCR beta chains were sequenced, and detectable features were limited by the absence of alpha or paired-chain data. A later analysis reported that several top co-occurrence clusters appeared linked to parvovirus B19, influenza, CMV and Epstein-Barr virus. A further reported finding was that TCR beta sequences accurately predicted the HLA-A and HLA-B alleles for most subjects in the first cohort. Most TCR sequences were seen in very few donors, while some public TCRs were found in many individuals. A cluster of highly shared sequence variants was judged likely to be a technical artifact of the sequencing pipeline. The only immune exposure information available for the cohort was CMV serostatus. A later analysis found that HLA-associated TCR beta chains were more clonally expanded and had lower generation probabilities than equally common non-associated chains. When HLA alleles, especially DR and DQ, strongly co-occurred, attributing TCR associations to individual alleles was difficult. An earlier analysis of 587 of the donors showed that most TCR beta V segments appeared in productive rearrangements either about 90% or about 30% of the time, which broadly matched IMGT annotations. The authors suggested that the approach could potentially be generalized to other disease states and immunological phenotypes. A later genetic analysis associated a missense DCLRE1C variant with V-gene and J-gene trimming of TCR beta chains, and an independent cohort replicated the association. A later analysis found that TCR association rates varied across HLA loci, with DRB1 alleles showing the most associated TCRs and HLA-C alleles the fewest. In a later analysis, 15,000 to 20,000 TCR beta sequences were associated with specific HLA alleles at a false discovery rate of 0.05. Because some donors lacked HLA typing at each locus, the association tests relied only on the typed subset. Because counts were too low, about 17 rarely observed V segments, including chromosome 9 orphons, were excluded from the earlier analysis of 587 of the donors. The classifier was reported to diagnose cytomegalovirus status with high specificity and sensitivity in both the original and validation cohorts. According to a later analysis, most CMV-associated TCR beta chains appeared to be HLA-restricted, and the HLA associations seemed to be driven largely by CMV exposure. In the study, 150 to 200 TCR beta chains were listed as associated with cytomegalovirus.

The receptor library was made with the immunoSEQ multiplex PCR assay. For the multiplex PCR, a mixture combining 60 forward primers for TCR Vbeta segments and 13 reverse primers for TCR Jbeta segments was used. The CDR3 region of rearranged TCR beta genes was amplified from genomic DNA with a multiplex PCR assay. The Illumina HiSeq System was used to sequence the amplified TCR beta libraries as 87-base-pair reads. For the original study's pipeline: In a later analysis, tens of millions of unique TCR beta chains were counted across the 690 or so repertoires, and some 10 million of these chains were shared by at least two donors. To remove PCR and sequencing errors, raw reads were error-corrected and collapsed into unique sequences using a nearest-neighbor algorithm that merged closely related sequences. V, D and J gene segments were assigned by aligning CDR3 sequences to IMGT reference sequences. Each retained sequence needed at least a six-nucleotide match to both a V gene segment and a J gene segment. A rearrangement counted as productive if the CDR3 had no stop codons and remained in frame with V and J, and every other rearrangement counted as non-productive. CDR3 was defined according to IMGT convention as the region running from the second conserved V-encoded cysteine to the conserved J-encoded phenylalanine. The earlier analysis of some 550 of the donors excluded any sequence lacking an unambiguous match to a single V gene segment. An earlier analysis of several hundred of the donors called V segments functional above 56.7% productive rearrangements and segregating when the between-donor standard deviation exceeded 5%. A statistical classification framework was developed to diagnose cytomegalovirus status using the catalog of TCR beta chain sequences. In a later analysis, V and J genes were assigned by comparing TCR nucleotide sequences against IMGT/GENE-DB human TR gene sequences. A later analysis assigned CDR3 sequences and most-parsimonious VDJ recombination scenarios with the TCRdist pipeline. In a later analysis, each TCR beta chain was defined by its CDR3 amino acid sequence together with its V-gene family, and reads without a unique V-gene family were excluded. In a later analysis, fewer than 650 highly shared, low-generation-probability nucleotide sequences were removed to address suspected cross-contamination and a sequencing artifact. In a later analysis, a clonal expansion index for each public chain was calculated from normalized within-repertoire ranks of inferred template counts. In a later analysis, generation probabilities were computed using a VDJ recombination model fitted to out-of-frame rearrangements, and the results were checked against IGoR. A later analysis scored TCR-TCR, TCR-HLA and TCR-CMV co-occurrence with hypergeometric tests, applying a repertoire-size bias correction to TCR pairs. To estimate false discovery rates, a later analysis permuted the HLA or CMV assignments 20 times. In a later analysis, co-occurring TCRs were grouped using DBSCAN, and TCRdist sequence similarity was added for clustering within HLA-allele-positive subsets. For co-occurrence clustering, repertoires with fewer than 30,000 or more than 120,000 public chains were excluded, along with roughly five repertoires with anomalous nucleotide sharing. TCRdb took this table from immuneACCESS and kept in-frame rearrangements with V and J called. Such tables lack part of the clones; where checked against another copy, unresolved V genes explain under half of the gap, and the rest is unexplained. V and J calls and clone size are copied from that table; D and trimming were computed from the DNA. The sample has some 110,000 clones on record, roughly 83% of them singletons. About 3% of the sample belongs to the ten largest clones.

With respect to this clone: It lacks a known antigen. Per-nucleotide qualities are absent, and no much larger clonotype sits a single base away.

The cohort comprised several hundred healthy bone marrow donors. All cohort members were sampled while nominally healthy, although unrecorded immune exposures were likely present. The donor was CMV seropositive and belonged to the group of 250 to 300 seropositive cohort members. A peripheral blood sample was collected from each donor, and TCR beta sequencing was performed on peripheral blood mononuclear cells. The Qiagen DNeasy Blood Extraction Kit was used to extract genomic DNA from the blood cell samples. The specimen sequenced was PBMCs. The source of this sequence is a woman aged 18 to 35 in good health and CMV-seropositive.

The nucleotide sequence reads as follows: TGTGCCAGCAGCGAGACACTTCGGCCCCAGCATTTT. The encoded protein is CASSETLRPQHF. The chain couples TRBV6-1 to TRBJ1-5; there is no confident call for the D gene. The germline V gene provides CDR1 MNHNS and CDR2 SASEGT. There are 12 amino acids in the CDR3, from cysteine to phenylalanine inclusive. The kept DNA is CDR3 alone, 36 bases in frame from the first base. The V and J ends are trimmed by 6 bases and 9 bases, leaving 12 bases between them.